These T cell receptor beta chains were read from a single sample in a study of vaccination and CD4 T cells after COVID-19. Each CDR3 protein is one row after TCRdb ran MiXCR on the PCR reads. The sample contains about 17,000 distinct CDR3 sequences, almost 40% of which appear only once. The antigens for these receptors are not known. Sequenced material: CD4+ T cells from blood, cultured in vitro. All receptors come from a human donor who had recovered from COVID-19. CDR3s leave out the opening cysteine and the closing phenylalanine or tryptophan.

j_call v_call cdr3_aa
TRBJ2-1 TRBV7-2 ASSPTSGLSSSYNEQF
TRBJ1-2 TRBV7-2 ASSLVGARGYT
TRBJ1-2 TRBV12-3/TRBV12-4 ASSLPDSYGYT
TRBJ1-1 TRBV12-3/TRBV12-4 ASSPTYTEAF
TRBJ2-7 TRBV2 ASSSTSGLSYEQY
TRBJ2-1 TRBV9 ASSVFGSYNEQF
TRBJ2-7 TRBV5-6 ASSAGTAYEQY
TRBJ2-2 TRBV15 ATSRGGGGTGELF
TRBJ2-6 TRBV6-4 ASRGGSLLSGANVLT
TRBJ2-1 TRBV7-3 ASSASASTHNEQF
TRBJ1-5 TRBV7-9 ASSPSNQPQH
TRBJ1-2 TRBV28 ASSPTGVGYT